This TCR beta chain was captured by sequencing in a study of control samples from healthy donors and cancer patients. Assay: immunoSEQ multiplex PCR; the TCRdb copy retains only in-frame clones and omits some. This table has 90,000 or so clones, over 80% appearing once. The CDR3 covers 17 residues. Trimming took 0 bases from V and 6 from J; bases not matched to a gene: 6. Germline values: CDR1 SGHRS, CDR2 YFSETQ. This chain connects TRBV5-1 to TRBJ2-1; 13 positions agree with TRBD2. This receptor was identified in a man aged 25 to 40 in good health. Input material: blood. CDR3 loop: CASSLGPGLAGRNEQFF. CDR3 sequence (DNA): TGCGCCAGCAGCTTGGGGCCGGGACTAGCGGGGCGCAATGAGCAGTTCTTC.